Sequencing of this T cell receptor (beta chain) was carried out in a study of T cells in Graves' hyperthyroidism and ophthalmopathy. Study-level information: Peripheral blood was taken when the disease was first diagnosed, before any treatment began. Broader study findings: Through a model of 13 V-J features, ophthalmopathy was separated from stable hyperthyroidism.

Germline V gene lookup returns CDR1 DFQATT and CDR2 SNEGSKA (reference sequence). V lost 2 bases, J lost 2 bases, and 6 bases stayed unmatched. The CDR3 covers 15 residues. It was RNA transcripts that yielded the amplified TCR beta CDR3 regions. The HTBI primer set was used in a first-round RT-PCR of the TCR CDR3. In TCRdb, the multiplex PCR reads were re-called with MiXCR into one record per CDR3 protein. Among a few hundred thousand distinct CDR3 sequences listed, about a sixth were seen once. Note on this clonotype: Its antigen is undetermined.

The study left out patients who had uncontrolled infection, other autoimmune disease, pregnancy or lactation. Out of approximately 10 ml of fresh peripheral blood came the PBMCs. The chain combines TRBV20-1 with TRBJ2-3, with TRBD1 matching 8 bases. This receptor was obtained from a woman in her forties or fifties with Graves' hyperthyroidism. Sequencing was carried out using blood. CDR3 in amino acids: CSARIPGGLTDTQYF. CDR3 bases: TGCAGTGCTAGAATCCCAGGGGGCCTCACAGATACGCAGTATTTT.